The 20 T cell receptor beta chains in this list originate from one sample, sequenced in a study of T cell responses to AZD1222 COVID-19 vaccine. Produced via immunoSEQ multiplex PCR; TCRdb's table is partial and in-frame only. The sample carries around 190,000 clones, 88% recorded once. The material sequenced was peripheral blood, taken on day 0 of AZD1222 vaccination. The receptors originated from an adult in good health.

The chain carries TRBV19 and TRBJ1-2; D is uncertain. The CDR3 is 13 amino acids. The ends were cut back, 6 bases at V and 8 bases at J, with 16 bases in the middle. Germline loops: CDR1 LNHDA, CDR2 SQIVND (reference sequence). The CDR3 here is CASSPAGIPGYTF. For the CDR3, the DNA is TGTGCCAGTAGCCCGGCTGGTATACCCGGCTACACCTTC.

CDR3 amino acids: CASSRTEREQYF. CDR3 DNA sequence: TGTGCCAGCAGTCGGACTGAAAGAGAGCAGTACTTC. This rearrangement joins TRBV28 to TRBJ2-7; possibly TRBD2 for D (5 bases). Between the trimmed V and J ends, which lost 5 bases and 7 bases, there was a span of 12 bases. The germline CDR1 and CDR2 sequences are MDHEN and SYDVKM. The CDR3 has 12 amino acids.

This clone was observed a single time. The rearrangement links TRBV6-5 to TRBJ1-2, with TRBD1 identical over 7 bases. Losses at the gene ends were 6 bases for V and 4 bases for J; bases not matched to a gene: 2. Germline CDR1 and CDR2: MNHEY and SVGAGI. CDR3 size: 12 residues. CDR3 in DNA: TGTGCCAGCAGGGGACAGAGCTATGGCTACACCTTC. It specifies CASRGQSYGYTF.

The rearrangement uses TRBV5-5 and TRBJ1-5; 8 bases match TRBD1. The CDR3 spans 16 residues. The V segment lost 1 base and the J segment 2 bases; nucleotides outside the gene matches: 5. Per the germline V gene, CDR1 is SGHKS and CDR2 is YYEKEE (reference sequence). The CDR3 DNA reads as TGTGCCAGCAGCTTGTCAGGGGGCAACGGCAATCAGCCCCAGCATTTT. Translated, it gives CASSLSGGNGNQPQHF.

V gene TRBV5-6 combines with J gene TRBJ2-7; TRBD1 agrees at 9 bases. Germline lookup yields CDR1 SGHDT and CDR2 YYEEEE. CDR3 length equals 15 residues. The V segment lost 2 bases and the J segment 3 bases; nucleotides outside the gene matches: 6. The CDR3 protein is CASSLTGGDLYEQYF. CDR3 coding DNA: TGTGCCAGCAGCTTAACAGGGGGCGACCTCTACGAGCAGTACTTC.

The CDR3 loop is CASSIYSATQDYGYTF. In nucleotides, the CDR3 is TGTGCCAGTAGTATATATTCCGCCACCCAAGACTATGGCTACACCTTC. This chain joins TRBV19 and TRBJ1-2; no firm D call. CDR1 is LNHDA and CDR2 is SQIVND in the germline V gene (reference sequence). Trimming removed 2 bases at V and 3 bases at J, with 16 bases between. This CDR3 region has 16 residues.

This chain joins TRBV20-1 and TRBJ1-2; D call uncertain. The CDR3 runs 11 residues. Germline V gene sequence: CDR1 DFQATT, CDR2 SNEGSKA (reference sequence). The V end was cut by 4 bases, the J end by 3 bases, with 6 bases between. The CDR3 is CSATEDYGYTF. The CDR3 nucleotides are TGCAGTGCTACTGAGGACTATGGCTACACCTTC.

The genes are TRBV9 and TRBJ2-1; TRBD2 matches 8 bases. The CDR3 sequence is 16 residues long. CDR1 is SGDLS, CDR2 YYNGEE, per germline. Trimming at V came to 4 bases and at J to 11 bases, leaving 17 bases not matched to a gene. CDR3 protein: CASSPAGGAIKIKQFF. CDR3 DNA: TGTGCCAGCAGCCCCGCCGGGGGGGCCATTAAAATTAAGCAGTTCTTC.

The rearrangement uses TRBV2 and TRBJ1-4; 12 bases are shared with TRBD1. The CDR3 loop spans 18 amino acids. Germline CDR1 SNHLY, CDR2 FYNNEI. V lost 6 bases, J lost 0 bases, and 8 bases stayed unmatched. As DNA, the CDR3 is TGTGCCAGCAGGACCGGGACAGGGGGCGCCTCAACTAATGAAAAACTGTTTTTT. Translated: CASRTGTGGASTNEKLFF.

The chain has TRBV14 and TRBJ1-1; no definite D call. From germline, CDR1 is SGHDN and CDR2 FVKESK. The V gene lost 3 bases and the J gene lost 8 bases, with 13 bases spanning the gap. This CDR3 has 13 residues. CDR3 loop: CASSQRPGSEAFF. CDR3 nucleotides: TGTGCCAGCAGCCAGAGGCCCGGATCGGAAGCTTTCTTT.

The rearrangement uses TRBV3-1 (or the pseudogene TRBV3-2) and TRBJ1-3; TRBD1 is a possible D gene (5 bases). The CDR3 runs 14 residues. V lost 5 bases to trimming and J lost 0 bases, with 8 bases between them. The germline V gene has CDR1 LGHDT and CDR2 YNNKEL (reference sequence). CDR3 nucleotide sequence: TGTGCCAGCAGCTCAGGGACCTCTGGAAACACCATATATTTT. This gives the protein CASSSGTSGNTIYF.

The chain employs TRBV9 and TRBJ2-5, with 7 bases identical to TRBD2. V lost 4 bases and J lost 14; bases outside the gene matches: 17. Germline CDR1 is SGDLS and CDR2 is YYNGEE. This CDR3 has 14 amino acids. The DNA of the CDR3 is TGTGCCAGCAGCTCTCCAGAGGTCATAGGACTAGGTTACTTC. It is translated as CASSSPEVIGLGYF. Full variable domain (outside the CDR3, taken from reference TRBV9 and TRBJ2-5): DSGVTQTPKHLITATGQRVTLRCSPRSGDLSVYWYQQSLDQGLQFLIQYYNGEERAKGNILERFSAQQFPDLHSELNLSSLELGDSALYFCASSSPEVIGLGYFGPGTRLLVL.

This clone was counted only a few times. This chain joins TRBV5-4 and TRBJ1-4; D is possibly TRBD1 (5 bases). Germline CDR1 and CDR2: SGHNT and YYREEE (reference sequence). The length of the CDR3 is 14 residues. The V gene lost 3 bases and the J gene lost 8 bases, with 14 bases spanning the gap. The CDR3 is CASSSDIDREKLFF. In DNA form, the CDR3 reads TGTGCCAGCAGCTCGGACATAGATCGGGAAAAACTGTTTTTT.

This rearrangement joins TRBV7-2 to TRBJ1-2; a weak D match, TRBD1 (5 bases). CDR1 and CDR2 from the germline V gene are SGHTA and FQGNSA. The ends were cut back, 4 bases at V and 2 bases at J, with 11 bases in the middle. This CDR3 contains 14 residues. CDR3 bases: TGTGCCAGCAGCTCGGGACTGATGAACTATGGCTACACCTTC. The encoded protein is CASSSGLMNYGYTF.

The gene calls are TRBV28 and TRBJ2-4; TRBD1 aligns across 8 bases. CDR1 MDHEN and CDR2 SYDVKM come from the germline V gene. V trimming: 10 bases; J trimming: 0 bases; junction bases outside the gene matches: 14. The CDR3 has 17 residues. CDR3 loop: CATSDSGTGLAKNIQYF. CDR3 nucleotide sequence: TGTGCCACCTCCGATTCCGGGACAGGTCTAGCCAAAAACATTCAGTACTTC.

The chain couples TRBV27 to TRBJ1-1; TRBD1 matches at 7 bases. V dropped 1 base and J dropped 0; count of bases not matched to a gene: 8. This CDR3 region has 17 residues. Per germline, CDR1 MNHEY and CDR2 SMNVEV (reference sequence). CDR3: CASSLFAQGTLNTEAFF. CDR3 nucleotide sequence: TGTGCCAGCAGTTTATTCGCACAGGGGACCCTGAACACTGAAGCTTTCTTT.

V usage is TRBV27 and J usage is TRBJ2-7; 10 nucleotides agree with TRBD2. Germline V gene sequence: CDR1 MNHEY, CDR2 SMNVEV (reference sequence). J gave up 6 bases and V 4 bases, and 6 bases lay outside the gene matches. CDR3 size: 14 residues. Here the CDR3 reads CASSWASGSPEQYF. The CDR3 DNA sequence: TGTGCCAGCAGTTGGGCTAGCGGGAGTCCCGAGCAGTACTTC.

V gene TRBV10-3 combines with J gene TRBJ1-5, with 7 positions matching TRBD1. The CDR3 totals 13 residues. V was pared by 4 bases and J by 5 bases, with 2 bases of the junction left unmatched. The germline V gene encodes CDR1 ENHRY and CDR2 SYGVKD. DNA of the CDR3: TGTGCCATCAGTGCCGGGACAGATCAGCCCCAGCATTTT. Protein: CAISAGTDQPQHF.

V is TRBV5-1 and J is TRBJ2-1; the match to TRBD2 covers 14 bases. Germline V gene sequence: CDR1 SGHRS, CDR2 YFSETQ. This CDR3 spans 15 amino acids. J was trimmed by 6 bases and V by 3 bases; bases with no gene match: 2. The CDR3, as DNA: TGCGCCAGCAGCTCGACTAGCGGGAGGGCCAATGAGCAGTTCTTC. This sequence encodes CASSSTSGRANEQFF. Full variable domain (remainder filled in from reference TRBV5-1 and TRBJ2-1): KAGVTQTPRYLIKTRGQQVTLSCSPISGHRSVSWYQQTPGQGLQFLFEYFSETQRNKGNFPGRFSGRQFSNSRSEMNVSTLELGDSALYLCASSSTSGRANEQFFGPGTRLTVL.

The rearrangement uses TRBV6-8 and TRBJ1-1; the D is unclear. From germline, CDR1 is MNHGY and CDR2 SAAAGT. The germline V and J ends were trimmed by 5 bases and 0 bases, with 13 bases remaining between them. CDR3 size: 15 residues. The CDR3 DNA is TGTGCCAGCAGTCAGATCGGACGGATGAACACTGAAGCTTTCTTT. It codes for CASSQIGRMNTEAFF.